These 2 T cell receptor beta chains were all obtained from the same sample, sequenced in a study of OX40 agonist ivuxolimab in advanced cancers. Only in-frame clones appear in the TCRdb table, and some are missing; sequencing was by immunoSEQ multiplex PCR. The sample carries roughly 80,000 clones, approximately 85% recorded once. Sequencing was performed on CD4+ or CD8+ T cells sorted from blood, taken in a trial of the OX40 agonist ivuxolimab. All receptors derive from an adult with an advanced solid tumor such as melanoma, head and neck, liver or kidney cancer.

The V and J genes are TRBV9 and TRBJ2-6; perhaps TRBD1 as D (6 bases). Per germline, CDR1 SGDLS and CDR2 YYNGEE. V lost 2 bases and J 0 bases, leaving 18 bases between the germline ends. This CDR3 region has 19 residues. CDR3 nucleotides: TGTGCCAGCAGCGTTGGAATACAGGGAGTAGGCTCTGGGGCCAACGTCCTGACTTTC. The encoded protein is CASSVGIQGVGSGANVLTF.

The chain is built from TRBV7-3 and TRBJ2-2, with 9 bases fitting TRBD1. Germline V CDR1 and CDR2: SGHTA, FQGTGA. With V trimmed by 4 bases and J by 4 bases, 4 bases remained unmatched. This CDR3 is 15 amino acids long. The DNA for the CDR3 is TGTGCCAGCAGCTCGGGACAGGGTTTCACCGGGGAGCTGTTTTTT. Residues: CASSSGQGFTGELFF. Filled out from reference TRBV7-3 and TRBJ2-2, the complete variable domain reads GAGVSQTPSNKVTEKGKYVELRCDPISGHTALYWYRQSLGQGPEFLIYFQGTGAADDSGLPNDRFFAVRPEGSVSTLKIQRTERGDSAVYLCASSSGQGFTGELFFGEGSRLTVL.